This T cell receptor beta chain comes out of a study of Ad26.COV2.S vaccination and SARS-CoV-2 variants. At the level of the study: Administration of Ad26.COV2.S was intramuscular, either once or twice 56 days apart.

TCRdb's table, derived via immunoSEQ multiplex PCR, lists solely in-frame clones and lacks some. The data show fewer than 400,000 clones, 86% seen once. As for this clone: Its antigen remains unidentified.

V dropped 5 bases and J dropped 5 bases, with 15 bases sitting between them. This CDR3 region has 14 residues. Germline V gene data show CDR1 as LNHDA and CDR2 as SQIVND (reference sequence). The treatment is: roughly 18 received Ad26.COV2.S at low or high dose, single or two shots; five or six received placebo; per-sample allocation not given. Sampling was performed 63 days after the first vaccine or placebo injection. Study findings and constraints: Using TCR breadth and depth analyses may have led to underestimated total T cell responses.

This chain joins TRBV19 and TRBJ1-2, with D possibly matching TRBD1 (5 bases). The receptor's source is a person between 18 and 60 years old who received the Ad26.COV2.S COVID-19 vaccine or a placebo. Here the sequenced sample was peripheral blood, taken in a trial of Ad26.COV2.S vaccine versus placebo. This CDR3 reads CASSALLGPYGYTF. The CDR3 DNA is TGTGCCAGTAGTGCTCTATTGGGACCTTATGGCTACACCTTC. The full variable domain, rest sourced from reference TRBV19 and TRBJ1-2, is DGGITQSPKYLFRKEGQNVTLSCEQNLNHDAMYWYRQDPGQGLRLIYYSQIVNDFQKGDIAEGYSVSREKKESFPLTVTSAQKNPTAFYLCASSALLGPYGYTFGSGTRLTVV.